This T cell receptor beta chain was documented in a study of blood T cell repertoires in COVID-19. Study at large: Donors in the United States, Italy and Spain gave samples during acute or convalescent COVID-19.

There are 14 residues in the CDR3. The germline gives CDR1 SGHNT, CDR2 YENEEA. V lost 1 base to trimming and J lost 8 bases, with 14 bases between them. Repertoires were generated with immunoSEQ multiplex PCR, while TCRdb's copy carries only in-frame clones and drops some. The sample contains about 480,000 clones, approximately 90% of which appear only once. Participant age was about 18 to 89 years, and participants resided in fewer than 25 US areas. The chain recombines TRBV11-3 with TRBJ1-2; D may be TRBD1 (5 bases). Sequencing was performed on PBMCs or T cells enriched from blood (not recorded which). This clonotype was obtained from a woman between 35 and 50 years old who had recovered from COVID-19. As DNA, the CDR3 is TGTGCCAGCAGCTTAGGCGGCGGGGCTGGGGGCTACACCTTC. Its protein is CASSLGGGAGGYTF.